The 22 T cell receptor beta chains presented below share a single source sample, sequenced in a study of spatial heterogeneity in lung cancer. Using its own MiXCR run on the 5' RACE reads, TCRdb lists one record per CDR3 protein. The table lists about 17,000 distinct CDR3 sequences, about 22% of them singletons. Time point reported: sample taken at primary tumor resection. From tumor, nontumor lung or frozen PBMC, whole RNA was taken unsorted for sequencing. Here the sequenced sample was PBMCs, taken at surgery. These receptors all stem from a female donor with early-stage non-small cell lung cancer.

The rearrangement links TRBV6-5 to TRBJ2-1; the D gene is possibly TRBD1 (6 bases). From germline, CDR1 is MNHEY and CDR2 SVGAGI. V lost 0 bases and J 9 bases, leaving 24 bases between the germline ends. CDR3 length: 18 residues. The DNA for the CDR3 is TGTGCCAGCAGTTACTCCCGGACAGCTGACTTACAAAAGGGTGAGCAGTTCTTC. Encoded protein: CASSYSRTADLQKGEQFF.

Points on this clonotype: This may arise from a read error, as a much more abundant clone is one base away. V and J are TRBV3-1 and TRBJ2-7; no firm D call. Germline assignment: CDR1 LGHDT and CDR2 YNNKEL (reference sequence). Trimming left V 3 bases short and J 3 bases short, with 12 bases between. This CDR3 region has 14 residues. The CDR3 region is CASSQKTAGYEQYF. The CDR3 DNA follows: TGTGCCAGCAGCCAGAAGACGGCAGGCTACGAGCAGTACTTC.

This clonotype was observed at least ten times. V gene TRBV7-3 combines with J gene TRBJ2-2, with no clear D. CDR1 is SGHTA, CDR2 FQGTGA, per germline. The CDR3 is 14 residues long. The V gene lost 2 bases and the J gene lost 8 bases, with 12 bases spanning the gap. CDR3 DNA sequence: TGTGCCAGCAGCTTAGGCCCCAGTTCTGGGGAGCTGTTTTTT. Amino acid sequence: CASSLGPSSGELFF.

By share of the sample, this clonotype is medium-sized. This sequence joins TRBV7-2 and TRBJ2-3; D is ambiguous. CDR1 and CDR2 from the germline V gene are SGHTA and FQGNSA. V was shortened by 8 bases and J by 3 bases, with 12 bases between the two germline ends. The CDR3 runs to 13 residues. CDR3 nucleotides: TGTGCCAGCCGAAGGGTCGGAACAGATACGCAGTATTTT. Protein: CASRRVGTDTQYF.

This clonotype is deemed medium-sized (0.01 to 0.1%). The V gene is TRBV4-3, the J gene TRBJ1-2, with D unresolved. CDR3 length equals 13 residues. V was cut by 1 base and J by 5 bases, with 8 bases left in between. Germline V CDR1 and CDR2: LGHNA, YSLEER. CDR3 amino acids: CASSQVLGYGYTF. The CDR3 DNA reads as TGCGCCAGCAGCCAAGTTCTGGGGTATGGCTACACCTTC.

This clonotype was observed at least ten times. V is TRBV19 and J is TRBJ2-7; D is possibly TRBD2 (5 bases). The germline V gene encodes CDR1 LNHDA and CDR2 SQIVND (reference sequence). There are 12 residues in the CDR3. Deletions cut 5 bases from V and 3 bases from J, with 8 bases between. The CDR3 DNA reads as TGTGCCAGTAGTGCCCGGGACTACGAGCAGTACTTC. Translation gives CASSARDYEQYF.

By its share, this clonotype is medium-sized. The rearrangement links TRBV6-5 to TRBJ1-1, with D possibly being TRBD1 (6 bases). The CDR3 is 16 amino acids. The germline CDR1 and CDR2 sequences are MNHEY and SVGAGI. V was trimmed by 2 bases and J by 0 bases, leaving 13 bases between them. The CDR3 region is CASSYGGRGLNTEAFF. CDR3 DNA: TGTGCCAGCAGTTACGGTGGCAGGGGTTTGAACACTGAAGCTTTCTTT.

This clonotype was seen at least ten times. V is TRBV6-6 and J is TRBJ2-5, with 7 bases matching TRBD2. The CDR3 sequence is 16 residues long. Germline V gene sequence: CDR1 MNHNY, CDR2 SVGAGI (reference sequence). Unmatched junction bases numbered 12, after V lost 8 bases and J lost 0 bases. CDR3 in amino acids: CASSPWGGRDQETQYF. CDR3 DNA sequence: TGTGCCAGCTCCCCATGGGGGGGGAGGGACCAAGAGACCCAGTACTTC.

The chain links TRBV18 to TRBJ2-3; TRBD2 aligns across 13 bases. This CDR3 is built from 17 residues. The V segment lost 4 bases and the J segment 5 bases; nucleotides outside the gene matches: 9. Germline CDR1 and CDR2: KGHSH and LQKENI. CDR3 sequence (DNA): TGTGCCAGCTCACTATTAAACGGACTAGCGGGAGTAGATACGCAGTATTTT. It codes for CASSLLNGLAGVDTQYF.

The table lists this clonotype with many counts. J is TRBJ2-7 and V is TRBV20-1, with TRBD2 matching 10 bases. Germline loops: CDR1 DFQATT, CDR2 SNEGSKA (reference sequence). This CDR3 is 18 amino acids long. The V and J ends lost 0 bases and 3 bases, in that order; junction bases with no gene match: 14. Here the CDR3 reads CSARDQGRSGRALYEQYF. The CDR3, as DNA: TGCAGTGCTAGAGATCAGGGTAGGAGCGGGAGGGCCCTCTACGAGCAGTACTTC.

Ten or more counts support this clonotype. The V call is TRBV18, the J call TRBJ2-3, with TRBD2 matching 11 bases. V shed 2 bases and J 4 bases; nucleotides not matched to a gene: 8. CDR3 size: 17 residues. Germline V gene lookup returns CDR1 KGHSH and CDR2 LQKENI. The DNA for the CDR3 is TGTGCCAGCTCACCATCTAAACTAGCGGGAGAACCAGATACGCAGTATTTT. It encodes CASSPSKLAGEPDTQYF.

This clonotype was picked up a small number of times. The V and J genes are TRBV6-5 and TRBJ1-6, with 7 bases fitting TRBD1. CDR1 and CDR2 (germline): MNHEY, SVGAGI. The CDR3 spans 15 residues. Germline trimming cut 6 bases from V and 9 bases from J; bases unmatched to any gene: 11. The CDR3 DNA reads TGTGCCAGCAGCTTGACCGGGACAGCAACTTCACCCCTCCACTTT. Its protein product is CASSLTGTATSPLHF.

This clonotype was seen at least ten times. This chain uses TRBV10-3 with TRBJ2-7; D could derive from TRBD1 or TRBD2 (5 bases each). This CDR3 spans 12 amino acids. Per the germline V gene, CDR1 is ENHRY and CDR2 is SYGVKD. V lost 4 bases and J 5 bases, leaving 9 bases between the germline ends. Written as DNA, the CDR3 is TGTGCCATCAGTGGAGGGACCGACGAGCAGTACTTC. It translates to CAISGGTDEQYF.

This clonotype was seen ten or more times. The chain combines TRBV19 with TRBJ2-2; D is uncertain. This CDR3 has 14 amino acids. The germline V gene has CDR1 LNHDA and CDR2 SQIVND (reference sequence). Trimming took off 7 bases at V and 1 base at J, with 10 bases between the two ends. This CDR3 is CASKSGRNTGELFF. In DNA, the CDR3 is TGTGCCAGTAAGTCCGGGCGGAACACCGGGGAGCTGTTTTTT.

This clonotype was counted many times. One end of the junction does not line up with germline, which may come from a read error. V is TRBV7-2 and J is TRBJ1-3; D possibly corresponds to TRBD1 (5 bases). The CDR3 consists of 13 residues. The germline V gene encodes CDR1 SGHTA and CDR2 FQGNSA. CDR3 protein: CASSLTPSREGNF. CDR3 DNA sequence: TGTGCCAGCAGCTTAACCCCGAGCCGGGAGGGGAATTTT.

This chain connects TRBV27 to TRBJ2-1; 13 positions agree with TRBD2. There are 16 residues in the CDR3. Trimming took 4 bases from V and 6 from J; bases not matched to a gene: 6. Per the germline V gene, CDR1 is MNHEY and CDR2 is SMNVEV (reference sequence). The CDR3 loop is CASSSGLAGALNEQFF. DNA for the CDR3: TGTGCCAGCAGTTCAGGACTAGCGGGAGCACTCAATGAGCAGTTCTTC.

The table lists this clonotype with a few counts. The rearrangement links TRBV7-9 to TRBJ1-2, with a possible D match to TRBD1 (5 bases). The CDR3 loop spans 15 amino acids. Germline loops: CDR1 SEHNR, CDR2 FQNEAQ (reference sequence). V was pared by 5 bases and J by 2 bases, with 15 bases between. The CDR3 DNA reads TGTGCCAGCAGCCCGGCGACAGACAGCAACTATGGCTACACCTTC. Translated, it gives CASSPATDSNYGYTF.

Ten or more counts support this clonotype. The gene calls are TRBV7-2 and TRBJ2-3, with unresolved D. This CDR3 has 11 amino acids. Germline CDR1 reads SGHTA; CDR2 reads FQGNSA. The germline V and J ends were trimmed by 3 bases and 7 bases, with 5 bases remaining between them. The CDR3, as DNA: TGTGCCAGCAGCTTTCAACATACGCAGTATTTT. It codes for CASSFQHTQYF.

The sample holds many counts of this clonotype. The chain links TRBV3-1 to TRBJ2-2; TRBD2 is a possible D gene (6 bases). V lost 0 bases, J lost 7 bases, and 27 bases lay in between. The CDR3 is made up of 20 amino acids. Germline lookup yields CDR1 LGHDT and CDR2 YNNKEL (reference sequence). The DNA of the CDR3 is TGTGCCAGCAGCCAAGATCCCCCCTGGGGACCGGGAGCTGTGAACGGGGAGCTGTTTTTT. This sequence encodes CASSQDPPWGPGAVNGELFF.

The genes are TRBV7-9 and TRBJ1-1; 7 bases are shared with TRBD1. This CDR3 region has 14 residues. Per germline, CDR1 SEHNR and CDR2 FQNEAQ (reference sequence). V lost 5 bases and J lost 1; bases outside the gene matches: 4. In DNA form, the CDR3 reads TGTGCCAGCAGCCGGAGACAGGGGAACACTGAAGCTTTCTTT. This translates into CASSRRQGNTEAFF. Full variable domain (rest looked up from reference TRBV7-9 and TRBJ1-1): DTGVSQNPRHKITKRGQNVTFRCDPISEHNRLYWYRQTLGQGPEFLTYFQNEAQLEKSRLLSDRFSAERPKGSFSTLEIQRTEQGDSAMYLCASSRRQGNTEAFFGQGTRLTVV.

The genes are TRBV5-1 and TRBJ2-7; possibly TRBD2 for D (6 bases). There are 15 residues in the CDR3. Trimming pared 0 bases from V and 3 bases from J, leaving 13 bases between. The germline gives CDR1 SGHRS, CDR2 YFSETQ. This CDR3 is CASSLAGGRYYEQYF. The CDR3 region has the DNA TGCGCCAGCAGCTTGGCCGGAGGGAGATACTACGAGCAGTACTTC.

This clonotype was seen ten or more times. The V gene is TRBV5-1, the J gene TRBJ2-3, with D possibly TRBD1 on 6 matching bases. Trimming cost V 6 bases and J 6 bases, with 20 bases left between them. Germline V gene data show CDR1 as SGHRS and CDR2 as YFSETQ. CDR3 length equals 15 residues. The CDR3: CASIHRVVRPDTQYF. CDR3 coding DNA: TGCGCCAGCATCCACAGGGTGGTACGCCCTGATACGCAGTATTTT.